This is a list of T cell receptor beta chains from one sample in a study of CD8 T cells in Susac syndrome. TCRdb reprocessed the immunoSEQ multiplex PCR reads with MiXCR, giving one entry per CDR3 protein. The sample shows roughly 190,000 distinct CDR3 sequences, roughly 91% of them seen only once. The sample consisted of CD4+ T cells from PBMCs. These receptors were collected from a human donor with Susac syndrome. Both conserved end residues are part of each CDR3. Each record gives: clone size, J gene, V gene, D gene, CDR3 protein, CDR3 DNA. D genes are given only for firm matches. Expanded clones get a size class; other rows say once, few or many, or leave the size out.

size: NA; J: TRBJ2-7; V: TRBV9; D: NA; CDR3: CASSGPSYEQYF; DNA: TGTGCCAGCAGCGGACCGTCCTACGAGCAGTACTTC
size: NA; J: TRBJ2-5; V: TRBV27; D: NA; CDR3: CASSLTFRQETQYF; DNA: TGTGCCAGCAGTTTAACATTTCGACAAGAGACCCAGTACTTC
size: NA; J: TRBJ1-1; V: TRBV3-1; D: NA; CDR3: CASGGGQMNTEAFF; DNA: TGTGCCAGCGGAGGTGGACAGATGAACACTGAAGCTTTCTTT
size: NA; J: TRBJ2-1; V: TRBV3-1; D: NA; CDR3: CASSQAGVGAPALRNEQFF; DNA: TGTGCCAGCAGCCAAGCAGGGGTCGGGGCCCCCGCCCTTCGGAATGAGCAGTTCTTC
size: once; J: TRBJ2-4; V: TRBV9; D: TRBD2; CDR3: CASSVSGGGSKNIQYF; DNA: TGTGCCAGCAGCGTTAGCGGGGGTGGGTCCAAAAACATTCAGTACTTC
size: NA; J: TRBJ2-5; V: TRBV11-1; D: NA; CDR3: CASSLKTGQETQYF; DNA: TGTGCCAGCAGCTTAAAGACAGGACAAGAGACCCAGTACTTC
size: NA; J: TRBJ1-3; V: TRBV3-1; D: NA; CDR3: CASSQVTGNTIYF; DNA: TGTGCCAGCAGCCAAGTGACTGGAAACACCATATATTTT
size: NA; J: TRBJ2-7; V: TRBV7-2; D: TRBD1; CDR3: CASSLRTGEQYF; DNA: TGTGCCAGCAGCTTAAGGACAGGCGAGCAGTACTTC
size: NA; J: TRBJ2-1; V: TRBV6-2/TRBV6-3; D: TRBD2; CDR3: CASSSRGGASSYNEQFF; DNA: TGTGCCAGCAGTTCCCGGGGGGGAGCTAGCTCCTACAATGAGCAGTTCTTC
size: NA; J: TRBJ2-5; V: TRBV5-1; D: TRBD1; CDR3: CASSLTPTGGWETQYF; DNA: TGCGCCAGCAGCTTGACTCCGACAGGGGGCTGGGAGACCCAGTACTTC
size: NA; J: TRBJ2-7; V: TRBV2; D: NA; CDR3: CASSDPGKYEQYF; DNA: TGTGCCAGCAGTGATCCGGGGAAATACGAGCAGTACTTC
size: NA; J: TRBJ2-3; V: TRBV6-5; D: TRBD1; CDR3: CASSYSGQGYSTDTQYF; DNA: TGTGCCAGCAGTTACTCCGGACAGGGCTACAGCACAGATACGCAGTATTTT
size: once; J: TRBJ2-3; V: TRBV5-5; D: TRBD1; CDR3: CASSLMFLAGDRRTDTQYF; DNA: TGTGCCAGCAGCTTGATGTTTCTAGCTGGGGACAGACGCACAGATACGCAGTATTTT
size: NA; J: TRBJ2-2; V: TRBV20-1; D: TRBD2; CDR3: CSATPSGNTGELFF; DNA: TGCAGCGCTACACCTAGCGGTAACACCGGGGAGCTGTTTTTT
size: NA; J: TRBJ2-5; V: TRBV20-1; D: NA; CDR3: CSARARDSQETQYF; DNA: TGCAGTGCTAGAGCCCGGGACTCTCAAGAGACCCAGTACTTC
size: NA; J: TRBJ2-2; V: TRBV18; D: TRBD2; CDR3: CASSPPVAGGSNTGELFF; DNA: TGTGCCAGCTCACCACCAGTAGCGGGGGGATCGAACACCGGGGAGCTGTTTTTT
size: NA; J: TRBJ1-1; V: TRBV11-3; D: NA; CDR3: CASSHGPGGTEAFF; DNA: TGTGCCAGCAGCCACGGGCCGGGAGGTACTGAAGCTTTCTTT
size: NA; J: TRBJ2-1; V: TRBV18; D: NA; CDR3: CASSPGTPSLQFF; DNA: TGTGCCAGCTCACCGGGGACTCCTAGTCTGCAGTTCTTC
size: NA; J: TRBJ1-5; V: TRBV19; D: NA; CDR3: CASRVGGSNQPQHF; DNA: TGTGCCAGTAGGGTGGGGGGCAGCAATCAGCCCCAGCATTTT
size: few; J: TRBJ2-5; V: TRBV7-8; D: TRBD2; CDR3: CASSLAGGRETQYF; DNA: TGTGCCAGCAGTTTGGCGGGGGGCAGAGAGACCCAGTACTTC
size: once; J: TRBJ1-5; V: TRBV27; D: NA; CDR3: CASSLSYDRAQPQHF; DNA: TGTGCCAGCAGTTTATCGTATGATCGGGCCCAGCCCCAGCATTTT
size: once; J: TRBJ2-1; V: TRBV27; D: TRBD1; CDR3: CASSLVEGGDEQFF; DNA: TGTGCCAGCAGTTTAGTAGAAGGGGGCGATGAGCAGTTCTTC
size: NA; J: TRBJ2-2; V: TRBV25-1; D: NA; CDR3: CASSESGREGTGELFF; DNA: TGTGCCAGCAGTGAGAGCGGCAGGGAAGGAACCGGGGAGCTGTTTTTT
size: NA; J: TRBJ1-1; V: TRBV30; D: NA; CDR3: CAWGFRPDTEAFF; DNA: TGTGCCTGGGGATTTCGACCGGACACTGAAGCTTTCTTT
size: NA; J: TRBJ2-7; V: TRBV4-2; D: TRBD2; CDR3: CASSQDSPTSGASYEQYF; DNA: TGTGCCAGCAGCCAAGATTCCCCGACTAGCGGGGCCTCCTACGAGCAGTACTTC